Listed here are 10 T cell receptor beta chains from one sample, sequenced in a study of glioma-infiltrating T cells. TCR alpha and beta CDR3 regions were amplified from RNA using iRepertoire nested multiplex PCR. From the multiplex PCR reads, TCRdb called clonotypes with MiXCR, one entry per CDR3 protein. The sample has approximately 100,000 distinct CDR3 sequences; less than 30% are singletons. The sequencing input was glioma tissue, nonneoplastic brain tissue, or PBMCs (not recorded which). The receptors here all came from a human donor with low-grade glioma or glioblastoma, undergoing nonglioma brain surgery, or in good health (not recorded which).

Many counts were recorded for this clonotype. This chain uses TRBV18 with TRBJ2-1; possibly TRBD1 or TRBD2 for D (5 bases each). V lost 3 bases to trimming and J lost 1 base, with 10 bases between them. This CDR3 has 15 residues. Looked up from germline, CDR1 is KGHSH and CDR2 is LQKENI. As DNA, the CDR3 is TGTGCCAGCTCACCCGGGACCCGTTCCTACAATGAGCAGTTCTTC. The encoded protein is CASSPGTRSYNEQFF.

The sample holds many counts of this clonotype. The V call is TRBV29-1, the J call TRBJ1-1, with D hard to call. V was cut by 5 bases and J by 1 base, with 11 bases left in between. This CDR3 has 13 amino acids. Per germline, CDR1 SQVTM and CDR2 ANQGSEA. CDR3 DNA: TGCAGCGTTTGGACTGGGTGGAACACTGAAGCTTTCTTT. Residues: CSVWTGWNTEAFF.

This clonotype was found many times. This chain joins TRBV6-1 and TRBJ2-1; D uncertain. The germline V gene has CDR1 MNHNS and CDR2 SASEGT. Between the trimmed V and J ends, which lost 7 bases and 8 bases, there was a span of 18 bases. CDR3 size: 14 residues. CDR3 sequence reads: CASTDSSLRDEQFF. The CDR3 region has the DNA TGTGCCAGCACCGACTCCTCCCTCCGCGATGAGCAGTTCTTC.

Of note for this clonotype: This may be a read error, as it is one base from a much larger clone. The CDR3 does not end in the conserved phenylalanine or tryptophan, so this is likely a read error. This chain joins TRBV18 and TRBJ1-2; possible D gene TRBD1, 6 bases. Between the trimmed V and J ends, which lost 6 bases and 2 bases, there was a span of 13 bases. Germline V gives CDR1 KGHSH, CDR2 LQKENI. This CDR3 contains 14 residues. CDR3 sequence reads: CASSNRENNYGYTS. CDR3 coding DNA: TGTGCCAGCTCTAACAGGGAGAACAACTATGGCTACACCTCC.

This clonotype was seen many times. The V and J genes are TRBV24-1 and TRBJ2-2; 11 nucleotides agree with TRBD1. This CDR3 has 15 residues. The ends lost 6 bases at V and 6 bases at J; junction bases unmatched: 5. Germline V gene lookup returns CDR1 KGHDR and CDR2 SFDVKD. DNA for the CDR3: TGTGCCACCAGTATCGGACAGGGGGCTGCCGGGGAGCTGTTTTTT. It yields the protein CATSIGQGAAGELFF.

This clonotype was seen many times. The chain employs TRBV29-1 and TRBJ1-5; D is ambiguous. The CDR3 extends over 12 amino acids. V lost 4 bases and J lost 3, with 7 bases in between. CDR1 and CDR2 from the germline V gene are SQVTM and ANQGSEA. The CDR3 nucleotides read TGCAGCGTTGTTTCTCCCAATCAGCCCCAGCATTTT. Encoded protein: CSVVSPNQPQHF.

In regard to this clonotype: One junction end disagrees with the germline gene, perhaps due to a read error. This chain joins TRBV20-1 and TRBJ2-7; a weak D match, TRBD1 (5 bases). CDR1 DFQATT and CDR2 SNEGSKA come from the germline V gene (reference sequence). The CDR3 sequence is 14 residues long. The DNA for the CDR3 is TGCAGTGCTAGAGATCCGTACAGGTCCTACGAGAAGTACTTC. It codes for CSARDPYRSYEKYF.

This clonotype is a singleton in its sample. This likely comes from a read error, as the CDR3 has no conserved phenylalanine or tryptophan at its end. The genes are TRBV6-5 and TRBJ2-7; D not resolved. Germline-derived CDR1 and CDR2 are MNHEY and SVGAGI. The CDR3 is made up of 12 amino acids. Trimming pared 6 bases from V and 1 base from J, leaving 7 bases between. For the CDR3, the DNA is TGTGCCAGCAGCTCCGGATCCTACGAGCAGTACTGC. Encoded protein: CASSSGSYEQYC.

This clonotype was detected many times. The V gene is TRBV6-2 or TRBV6-3, the J gene TRBJ2-1; D is undetermined. Germline lookup yields CDR1 MNHEY and CDR2 SVGEGT. The CDR3 is 15 residues long. Trimming pared 6 bases from V and 0 bases from J, leaving 12 bases between. The CDR3 reads CASSPLVISYNEQFF. CDR3 DNA sequence: TGTGCCAGCAGCCCCCTAGTTATCTCCTACAATGAGCAGTTCTTC.

The CDR3 loop is CASSYPRLAGGLSYEQYF. In DNA form, the CDR3 reads TGTGCCAGCAGTTACCCCAGACTAGCGGGAGGCTTGAGCTACGAGCAGTACTTC. The chain has TRBV6-2 or TRBV6-3 and TRBJ2-7; TRBD2 agrees at 13 bases. Unmatched junction bases numbered 10, after V lost 2 bases and J lost 3 bases. Germline CDR1 reads MNHEY; CDR2 reads SVGEGT. The CDR3 length is 18 residues.